This passage covers 3 T cell receptor beta chains from one sample sequenced in a study of spatial heterogeneity in lung cancer. General study results and limits: Counts of expanded intratumoral alpha and beta TCRs tracked tumor mutation counts.

TCRdb processed the 5' RACE reads anew with MiXCR; each CDR3 protein has one entry. The profile shows roughly 6,000 distinct CDR3 sequences, 15% to 20% of them singletons. These receptors have no known antigen. This sample's time point: sample taken at primary tumor resection. Specimen: lung tumor tissue, collected at surgery. These receptor sequences come from a male donor with early-stage non-small cell lung cancer.

V gene TRBV27 combines with J gene TRBJ1-5, with D tentatively TRBD1 (5 bases). V was pared by 4 bases and J by 2 bases, with 9 bases between. Germline CDR1 and CDR2: MNHEY and SMNVEV (reference sequence). CDR3 length: 14 amino acids. CDR3 sequence: CASSWGPGNQPQHF. The CDR3 nucleotides are TGTGCCAGCAGTTGGGGACCGGGCAATCAGCCCCAGCATTTT.

In its sample, this clonotype was seen many times. The chain is built from TRBV6-6 and TRBJ1-5; D is possibly TRBD1 (5 bases). Deletions cut 3 bases from V and 6 bases from J, with 6 bases between. Germline CDR1 and CDR2: MNHNY and SVGAGI (reference sequence). The CDR3 spans 12 residues. CDR3 sequence (DNA): TGTGCCAGCAGTTATGGGGGTCAGCCCCAGCATTTT. It codes for CASSYGGQPQHF.

By share, this clonotype counts as medium-sized. V and J are TRBV3-1 and TRBJ2-7; 12 positions match TRBD1. This CDR3 is 16 amino acids long. V shed 2 bases and J 5 bases; nucleotides not matched to a gene: 7. The germline V gene has CDR1 LGHDT and CDR2 YNNKEL (reference sequence). The CDR3 DNA is TGTGCCAGCAGCCAAAACTGGGACAGGGGGCCCAACGAGCAGTACTTC. Its protein is CASSQNWDRGPNEQYF.